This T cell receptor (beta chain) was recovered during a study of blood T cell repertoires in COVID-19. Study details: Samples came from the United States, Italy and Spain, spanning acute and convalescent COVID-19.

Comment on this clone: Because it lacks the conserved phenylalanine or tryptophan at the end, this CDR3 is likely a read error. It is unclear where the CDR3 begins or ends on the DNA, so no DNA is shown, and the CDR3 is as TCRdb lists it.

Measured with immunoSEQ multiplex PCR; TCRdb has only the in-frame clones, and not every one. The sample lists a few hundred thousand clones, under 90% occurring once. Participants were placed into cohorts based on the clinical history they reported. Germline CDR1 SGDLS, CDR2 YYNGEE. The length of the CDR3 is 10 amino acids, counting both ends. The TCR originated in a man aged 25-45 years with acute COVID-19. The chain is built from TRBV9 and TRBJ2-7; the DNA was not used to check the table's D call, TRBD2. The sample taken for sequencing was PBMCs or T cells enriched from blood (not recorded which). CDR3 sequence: CASSAGGEGL.